Reported below is one T cell receptor beta chain. The CDR3 runs 14 residues. Trimming took 4 bases from V and 6 from J; bases not matched to a gene: 5. Looked up from germline, CDR1 is MNHNY and CDR2 is SVGAGI (reference sequence). This sample is part of a study of technical replicates of blood from several donors. Only in-frame clones appear in the TCRdb table, and some are missing; sequencing was by immunoSEQ multiplex PCR. The sample gives about 81,000 clones, about 96% of which show up once; about 0.2% is in the top ten. The sequence was collected from a human donor in good health. Sequences were obtained from T cells isolated from PBMCs. This sequence joins TRBV6-6 and TRBJ1-4; 7 nucleotides align to TRBD1. In DNA, the CDR3 is TGTGCCAGCAGTTTCGGGACAGATCATGAAAAACTGTTTTTT. This encodes CASSFGTDHEKLFF.